Presented here are 21 T cell receptor beta chains from one specimen sequenced in a study of blood T cell repertoires in COVID-19. Clones were read by immunoSEQ multiplex PCR, and TCRdb kept only the in-frame ones, dropping some. This table has some 200,000 clones, 85% to 90% appearing once. The sample taken for sequencing was peripheral blood. These receptors were obtained from a man aged 35 to 55 with active or convalescent COVID-19.

The chain uses TRBV27 and TRBJ1-1; 8 bases line up with TRBD1. Germline V gene lookup returns CDR1 MNHEY and CDR2 SMNVEV (reference sequence). J gave up 2 bases and V 5 bases, and 4 bases lay outside the gene matches. There are 14 residues in the CDR3. The CDR3: CASSPGGGNTEAFF. The CDR3 nucleotides are TGTGCCAGCAGTCCAGGGGGCGGAAACACTGAAGCTTTCTTT.

Concerning this clone: One end of the junction does not line up with germline, which may come from a read error. The chain has TRBV5-8 and TRBJ2-7, with 8 bases aligning to TRBD1. The germline V gene encodes CDR1 SGHTS and CDR2 YDEGEE. The CDR3 is made up of 12 amino acids. In nucleotides, the CDR3 is TGTGCCAGCAGCTTGGCCTTGGGACAGGATCTCTTC. Translated, it gives CASSLALGQDLF.

This clone was detected a few times. This chain uses TRBV19 with TRBJ2-1, with a tentative D call TRBD1 (6 bases). The CDR3 covers 13 residues. Germline V CDR1 and CDR2: LNHDA, SQIVND (reference sequence). Trimming shortened V by 6 bases and J by 6 bases, and 12 bases separated the two germline ends. The CDR3 nucleotides are TGTGCCAGTAGAACAGGGAGAGGCAATGAGCAGTTCTTC. This translates into CASRTGRGNEQFF.

The genes are TRBV18 and TRBJ1-1; perhaps TRBD1 as D (6 bases). Germline V lookup: CDR1 KGHSH, CDR2 LQKENI. Trimming removed 3 bases from V and 4 bases from J, with 12 bases in between. The CDR3 consists of 14 residues. The DNA of the CDR3 is TGTGCCAGCTCACCGGCAGGGGTTGGCACTGAAGCTTTCTTT. Translated: CASSPAGVGTEAFF.

The genes are TRBV6-1 and TRBJ2-7; 8 bases align to TRBD1. CDR3 size: 14 residues. V trimming: 1 base; J trimming: 4 bases; junction bases outside the gene matches: 3. Germline CDR1 reads MNHNS; CDR2 reads SASEGT. This CDR3 is CASSEGTGSYEQYF. The CDR3 DNA sequence: TGTGCCAGCAGTGAAGGGACAGGGTCTTACGAGCAGTACTTC.

The chain carries TRBV7-6 and TRBJ1-2; 9 bases align to TRBD1. J was trimmed by 3 bases and V by 5 bases; bases with no gene match: 4. This CDR3 has 14 amino acids. CDR1 is SGHVS, CDR2 FNYEAQ, per germline. CDR3 loop: CASSPGQGDYGYTF. CDR3 in DNA: TGTGCCAGCAGCCCGGGACAGGGTGACTATGGCTACACCTTC.

The CDR3 DNA sequence: TGTGCCAGCAGCTTAGATTCCAGGGCCTATCAGCCCCAGCATTTT. This encodes CASSLDSRAYQPQHF. V is TRBV7-8 and J is TRBJ1-5, with D possibly being TRBD1 (5 bases). CDR3 length: 15 amino acids. CDR1 is SGHVS, CDR2 FQNEAQ, per germline. V lost 1 base and J lost 5, with 12 bases in between.

There are a few counts of this clone. J is TRBJ1-2 and V is TRBV5-6; 9 bases line up with TRBD1. The junction had 16 bases not matched to a gene; V was cut back by 0 bases and J by 10 bases. The CDR3 is 17 residues long. Germline V lookup: CDR1 SGHDT, CDR2 YYEEEE. For the CDR3, the DNA is TGTGCCAGCAGCTTGGAACGCCTCAGCCTGACAGGGGGTGACTACACCTTC. This sequence encodes CASSLERLSLTGGDYTF.

This clone was picked up one time. V is TRBV19 and J is TRBJ2-1; the match to TRBD2 covers 9 bases. The CDR3 contains 15 residues. CDR1 and CDR2 from the germline V gene are LNHDA and SQIVND (reference sequence). Germline trimming cut 6 bases from V and 0 bases from J; bases unmatched to any gene: 3. For the CDR3, the DNA is TGTGCCAGTAGCCGTAGCGGGGGCTCCTACAATGAGCAGTTCTTC. As protein: CASSRSGGSYNEQFF.

This rearrangement joins TRBV4-1 to TRBJ2-2; D unresolved. Per the germline V gene, CDR1 is MGHRA and CDR2 is YSYEKL. The CDR3 totals 14 residues. Deletions cut 4 bases from V and 4 bases from J, with 10 bases between. CDR3 sequence: CASSRVEFTGELFF. The CDR3 DNA sequence: TGCGCCAGCAGCCGGGTGGAGTTCACCGGGGAGCTGTTTTTT.

This sequence joins TRBV24-1 and TRBJ1-2; TRBD1 matches 7 bases. V lost 0 bases, J lost 8 bases, and 5 bases stayed unmatched. CDR1 is KGHDR and CDR2 is SFDVKD in the germline V gene. The CDR3 covers 14 residues. CDR3 bases: TGTGCCACCAGTGATTTGGACAGGGTGAGCGGCTACACCTTC. Translation gives CATSDLDRVSGYTF.

This chain uses TRBV5-5 with TRBJ1-3; maybe TRBD1 (6 bases). The germline V gene encodes CDR1 SGHKS and CDR2 YYEKEE (reference sequence). V shed 5 bases and J shed 4 bases, with 13 bases lying between them. The CDR3 extends over 14 amino acids. The CDR3 DNA is TGTGCCAGCAGTTTACAGGGCGGAGGAAACACCATATATTTT. Residues: CASSLQGGGNTIYF.

CDR3 coding DNA: TGCAGCGTGGGACAGGGGCGGTACTATGGCTACACCTTC. It yields the protein CSVGQGRYYGYTF. This chain uses TRBV29-1 with TRBJ1-2, with TRBD1 identical over 10 bases. Germline CDR1 reads SQVTM; CDR2 reads ANQGSEA. V lost 6 bases and J lost 3; bases outside the gene matches: 4. This CDR3 spans 13 amino acids.

The chain is built from TRBV24-1 and TRBJ1-2; no reliable D call. The ends were cut back, 1 base at V and 6 bases at J, with 2 bases in the middle. Per the germline V gene, CDR1 is KGHDR and CDR2 is SFDVKD. The CDR3 has 11 amino acids. Here the CDR3 DNA reads TGTGCCACCAGTGATTTCGATGGCTACACCTTC. It is translated as CATSDFDGYTF.

The chain combines TRBV13 with TRBJ1-4; D is possibly TRBD1 (5 bases). CDR1 and CDR2 from the germline V gene are PRHDT and FYEKMQ (reference sequence). The ends were cut back, 5 bases at V and 7 bases at J, with 14 bases in the middle. There are 14 residues in the CDR3. CDR3 region: CASSPRQGGEKLFF. CDR3 coding DNA: TGTGCCAGCAGCCCCCGGCAGGGTGGTGAAAAACTGTTTTTT. Supplemented by reference TRBV13 and TRBJ1-4, the full variable domain reads AAGVIQSPRHLIKEKRETATLKCYPIPRHDTVYWYQQGPGQDPQFLISFYEKMQSDKGSIPDRFSAQQFSDYHSELNMSSLELGDSALYFCASSPRQGGEKLFFGSGTQLSVL.

The chain recombines TRBV5-6 with TRBJ1-1; TRBD1 matches at 8 bases. The ends lost 6 bases at V and 6 bases at J; junction bases unmatched: 10. Looked up from germline, CDR1 is SGHDT and CDR2 is YYEEEE. The CDR3 has 14 residues. This CDR3 reads CASILTGAIPEAFF. The DNA of the CDR3 is TGTGCCAGCATCCTGACAGGGGCTATCCCTGAAGCTTTCTTT.

This chain joins TRBV6-5 and TRBJ2-7; TRBD1 matches at 7 bases. Germline trimming cut 2 bases from V and 1 base from J; bases unmatched to any gene: 2. The germline V gene has CDR1 MNHEY and CDR2 SVGAGI. The CDR3 has 14 residues. The CDR3 DNA reads TGTGCCAGCAGTTACATCAGGGGGTCCTACGAGCAGTACTTC. It codes for CASSYIRGSYEQYF.

V usage is TRBV27 and J usage is TRBJ1-1; D is uncertain. Trimming left V 4 bases short and J 4 bases short, with 16 bases between. Germline CDR1 MNHEY, CDR2 SMNVEV (reference sequence). This CDR3 has 15 residues. The CDR3 sequence is CASSSKRAGRTEAFF. DNA of the CDR3: TGTGCCAGCAGTTCCAAGAGGGCGGGCCGCACTGAAGCTTTCTTT.

V is TRBV4-3 and J is TRBJ2-7, with TRBD2 matching over 7 bases. V lost 0 bases and J lost 6; bases outside the gene matches: 11. Germline CDR1 and CDR2: LGHNA and YSLEER. The CDR3 consists of 16 residues. CDR3 amino acids: CASSQDRSELAAEQYF. In DNA form, the CDR3 reads TGCGCCAGCAGCCAAGATCGGAGTGAGCTAGCGGCCGAGCAGTACTTC.

This chain joins TRBV19 and TRBJ1-5, with 10 nucleotides matching TRBD1. The CDR3 is 20 amino acids. The junction had 18 bases not matched to a gene; V was cut back by 4 bases and J by 3 bases. The germline gives CDR1 LNHDA, CDR2 SQIVND (reference sequence). DNA for the CDR3: TGTGCCAGTAGTAGTCTAGGTAGGCAGACAGGGGGCACCCTCAATCAGCCCCAGCATTTT. Its protein product is CASSSLGRQTGGTLNQPQHF.

The chain couples TRBV4-3 to TRBJ2-1; D ambiguous. Per germline, CDR1 LGHNA and CDR2 YSLEER. Trimming stripped 1 base from V and 0 bases from J, with 16 bases between. This CDR3 is 18 amino acids long. CDR3 DNA sequence: TGCGCCAGCAGCCAAGTAAGGCCGGCGGAAGCCTCCTACAATGAGCAGTTCTTC. This sequence encodes CASSQVRPAEASYNEQFF.